These 29 T cell receptor beta chains were sequenced from one sample in a study of blood T cell repertoires in COVID-19. Profiling relied on immunoSEQ multiplex PCR, and the TCRdb table lists in-frame clones only, not all of them. This sample yields a few hundred thousand clones, of which over 75% are seen a single time; under 11% belongs to the top ten. The sequenced sample was peripheral blood. The receptors here all came from a woman aged 25-40 years with COVID-19, enrolled during active disease.

V and J are TRBV6-4 and TRBJ2-3; D is possibly TRBD2 (6 bases). V was shortened by 10 bases and J by 2 bases, with 19 bases between the two germline ends. Germline CDR1 is MRHNA and CDR2 is SNTAGT. The CDR3 spans 15 residues. The CDR3 bases are TGTGCCACATCCCGGACGCTAGCGACCACAGATACGCAGTATTTT. This encodes CATSRTLATTDTQYF.

This sequence joins TRBV18 and TRBJ1-4; TRBD1 is a possible D gene (5 bases). V lost 6 bases and J 2 bases, leaving 10 bases between the germline ends. Germline CDR1 is KGHSH and CDR2 is LQKENI. The CDR3 runs to 14 residues. CDR3 in amino acids: CASSGGATNEKLFF. The CDR3 nucleotides read TGTGCCAGCTCGGGCGGGGCCACTAATGAAAAACTGTTTTTT.

The sample holds one count of this clone. The rearrangement joins TRBV11-2 to TRBJ2-7; D perhaps matches TRBD1 (5 bases). This CDR3 is 14 amino acids long. Germline V lookup: CDR1 SGHAT, CDR2 FQNNGV. Trimming cost V 5 bases and J 1 base, with 12 bases left between them. The CDR3 nucleotides read TGTGCCAGCAGCCCAGGGTTCCGGTCCTACGAGCAGTACTTC. The encoded protein is CASSPGFRSYEQYF.

The chain uses TRBV30 and TRBJ1-6; TRBD1 matches 7 bases. The CDR3 sequence is 15 residues long. Trimming removed 3 bases from V and 7 bases from J; junction bases left unmatched: 9. Germline loops: CDR1 GTSNPN, CDR2 SVGIG (reference sequence). The CDR3 loop is CAWRRDSVPNSPLHF. CDR3 DNA sequence: TGTGCCTGGAGACGGGACAGTGTTCCAAATTCACCCCTCCACTTT.

The rearrangement joins TRBV10-1 to TRBJ2-3, with D perhaps matching TRBD1 (6 bases). With 4 bases removed from V and 4 bases from J, the gap between germline ends came to 18 bases. Germline lookup yields CDR1 WNHNN and CDR2 SYGVQD (reference sequence). This CDR3 contains 16 residues. CDR3 coding DNA: TGCGCCAGCAGTGGAAGGAGCACAGGGATCGCAGATACGCAGTATTTT. Its protein is CASSGRSTGIADTQYF.

The rearrangement uses TRBV7-9 and TRBJ2-2, with D possibly TRBD2 on 6 matching bases. The CDR3 runs 16 residues. Between the trimmed V and J ends, which lost 1 base and 2 bases, there was a span of 11 bases. Germline loops: CDR1 SEHNR, CDR2 FQNEAQ (reference sequence). CDR3 amino acids: CASSLDLAINTGELFF. The CDR3 nucleotides read TGTGCCAGCAGCTTAGACCTAGCGATCAACACCGGGGAGCTGTTTTTT.

This chain connects TRBV2 to TRBJ1-4; 8 positions match TRBD1. The V and J ends lost 6 bases and 5 bases, in that order; junction bases with no gene match: 5. CDR3 length: 14 amino acids. The V gene's germline CDR1 is SNHLY and CDR2 FYNNEI. Written as DNA, the CDR3 is TGTGCCAGCAGCAGACAGGGGCGAAATGAAAAACTGTTTTTT. This encodes CASSRQGRNEKLFF.

This chain connects TRBV9 to TRBJ2-3; TRBD2 matches 8 bases. CDR3 length: 14 residues. The V gene's germline CDR1 is SGDLS and CDR2 YYNGEE. V shed 4 bases, J shed 5 bases, and the junction held 6 bases outside the gene matches. DNA for the CDR3: TGTGCCAGCAGCATACGGGAGGGTAGAGATACGCAGTATTTT. It is translated as CASSIREGRDTQYF.

This clone turned up a few times. Other DNA sequences in the same sample also yield this CDR3. The rearrangement uses TRBV4-2 and TRBJ2-3; TRBD2 matches at 11 bases. Germline lookup yields CDR1 LGHNA and CDR2 YNFKEQ. The CDR3 has 16 residues. V trimming: 0 bases; J trimming: 1 base; junction bases outside the gene matches: 0. CDR3 coding DNA: TGTGCCAGCAGCCAAGAACTAGCGGGAGGCACAGATACGCAGTATTTT. Its protein is CASSQELAGGTDTQYF.

The chain combines TRBV9 with TRBJ2-7; D is ambiguous. Trimming stripped 0 bases from V and 0 bases from J, with 10 bases between. Germline-derived CDR1 and CDR2 are SGDLS and YYNGEE. This CDR3 comprises 15 residues. The CDR3 sequence: CASSVGGLSSYEQYF. CDR3 coding DNA: TGTGCCAGCAGCGTAGGTGGTCTATCCTCCTACGAGCAGTACTTC.

The V call is TRBV30, the J call TRBJ2-3; TRBD2 matches 9 bases. V was pared by 2 bases and J by 0 bases, with 0 bases of the junction left unmatched. Germline CDR1 GTSNPN, CDR2 SVGIG (reference sequence). CDR3 length equals 14 residues. The CDR3 nucleotides are TGTGCCTGGAGTAGCGGGAGGAGCACAGATACGCAGTATTTT. Its translation is CAWSSGRSTDTQYF.

There are a few counts of this clone. The CDR3 loop reads CASSQVLAGPSSYEQYF. CDR3 DNA sequence: TGTGCCAGCAGCCAAGTTCTAGCGGGCCCCAGCTCCTACGAGCAGTACTTC. The chain links TRBV14 to TRBJ2-7; 8 nucleotides agree with TRBD2. With 1 base clipped from V and 0 bases from J, the junction kept 8 bases outside the gene matches. This CDR3 is built from 17 residues. Germline CDR1 is SGHDN and CDR2 is FVKESK.

This clone was recorded once. V is TRBV10-3 and J is TRBJ2-1, with 13 bases matching TRBD2. The CDR3 is made up of 15 amino acids. J gave up 2 bases and V 7 bases, and 2 bases lay outside the gene matches. From germline, CDR1 is ENHRY and CDR2 SYGVKD. The CDR3 region is CAIKTSGRAYNEQFF. The CDR3 DNA is TGTGCCATCAAAACTAGCGGGAGGGCCTACAATGAGCAGTTCTTC.

CDR3 nucleotides: TGTGCCAGCAGCCAATCACTAGCGGTAGAGACCCAGTACTTC. Amino acid sequence: CASSQSLAVETQYF. The V call is TRBV3-1 (or the pseudogene TRBV3-2), the J call TRBJ2-5; 8 bases match TRBD2. CDR1 is LGHDT, CDR2 YNNKEL, per germline (reference sequence). Trimming took 2 bases from V and 4 from J; bases not matched to a gene: 3. This CDR3 has 14 residues.

The rearrangement links TRBV28 to TRBJ2-7, with D hard to call. Germline-derived CDR1 and CDR2 are MDHEN and SYDVKM. The CDR3 loop spans 13 amino acids. V was pared by 3 bases and J by 5 bases, with 11 bases between. The chain's CDR3 is CASSLDIAHEQYF. CDR3 DNA sequence: TGTGCCAGCAGTTTGGATATAGCCCACGAGCAGTACTTC.

The V gene is TRBV28, the J gene TRBJ2-4, with TRBD2 matching 11 bases. Germline loops: CDR1 MDHEN, CDR2 SYDVKM. CDR3 length equals 14 residues. Unmatched junction bases numbered 4, after V lost 3 bases and J lost 9 bases. CDR3 DNA sequence: TGTGCCAGCAGTTTCTCTAGCGGGAGGCTCATTCAGTACTTC. It encodes CASSFSSGRLIQYF. Variable domain in full (rest from reference TRBV28 and TRBJ2-4): DVKVTQSSRYLVKRTGEKVFLECVQDMDHENMFWYRQDPGLGLRLIYFSYDVKMKEKGDIPEGYSVSREKKERFSLILESASTNQTSMYLCASSFSSGRLIQYFGAGTRLSVL.

This clone was found many times. The chain carries TRBV29-1 and TRBJ1-4, with TRBD1 matching 8 bases. The length of the CDR3 is 13 residues. Germline CDR1 SQVTM, CDR2 ANQGSEA. V gave up 4 bases and J gave up 6 bases; unmatched junction bases: 4. CDR3 region: CSVGTGSYEKLFF. The CDR3 coding sequence is TGCAGCGTTGGGACAGGGTCGTATGAAAAACTGTTTTTT.

The chain joins TRBV27 to TRBJ2-7; no firm D call. V dropped 3 bases and J dropped 5 bases, with 8 bases sitting between them. Germline CDR1 is MNHEY and CDR2 is SMNVEV (reference sequence). The CDR3 covers 12 residues. As DNA, the CDR3 is TGTGCCAGCAGTTTCCCCCCCAACGAGCAGTACTTC. Translated, it gives CASSFPPNEQYF.

The chain joins TRBV30 to TRBJ1-2, with a tentative D call TRBD1 (6 bases). CDR3 length: 13 residues. Germline V gene sequence: CDR1 GTSNPN, CDR2 SVGIG (reference sequence). V was clipped by 2 bases and J by 8 bases, with 15 bases between them. DNA for the CDR3: TGTGCCTGGAGTAGGGACACCACAGGGGGCTACACCTTC. This translates into CAWSRDTTGGYTF.

V and J are TRBV5-6 and TRBJ2-7; TRBD1 matches at 8 bases. CDR3 size: 15 residues. After removal of 5 bases from V and 3 bases from J, the junction contained 10 bases not matched to a gene. Germline loops: CDR1 SGHDT, CDR2 YYEEEE. The CDR3 reads CASSESPGGVYEQYF. CDR3 in DNA: TGTGCCAGCAGTGAATCGCCAGGGGGCGTCTACGAGCAGTACTTC.

The genes are TRBV7-2 and TRBJ2-3, with D possibly being TRBD1 (6 bases). The CDR3 sequence is 15 residues long. Germline V gene lookup returns CDR1 SGHTA and CDR2 FQGNSA. The ends were cut back, 5 bases at V and 0 bases at J, with 12 bases in the middle. CDR3 sequence: CASSMTGHSTDTQYF. CDR3 sequence (DNA): TGTGCCAGCAGCATGACAGGTCACAGCACAGATACGCAGTATTTT.

The chain links TRBV19 to TRBJ1-5; D unclear. This CDR3 region has 13 residues. CDR1 and CDR2 from the germline V gene are LNHDA and SQIVND (reference sequence). The V end was cut by 6 bases, the J end by 4 bases, with 10 bases between. The CDR3 nucleotides read TGTGCCAGTAGCCATCCACAGAATCAGCCCCAGCATTTT. The encoded protein is CASSHPQNQPQHF.

The chain carries TRBV5-4 and TRBJ2-7; TRBD1 matches at 11 bases. Germline-derived CDR1 and CDR2 are SGHNT and YYREEE (reference sequence). V dropped 3 bases and J dropped 3; count of bases not matched to a gene: 5. The CDR3 is 15 amino acids. The CDR3 here is CASSWGTGGNYEQYF. CDR3 sequence (DNA): TGTGCCAGCAGCTGGGGGACAGGGGGAAACTACGAGCAGTACTTC.

The rearrangement links TRBV9 to TRBJ2-4; 12 nucleotides match TRBD2. The length of the CDR3 is 17 residues. The junction had 7 bases not matched to a gene; V was cut back by 3 bases and J by 3 bases. Germline CDR1 and CDR2: SGDLS and YYNGEE. Here the CDR3 DNA reads TGTGCCAGCAGCGGCAGGGGACTAGCGGGTTTCAAAAACATTCAGTACTTC. It encodes CASSGRGLAGFKNIQYF.

V usage is TRBV4-2 and J usage is TRBJ1-6; D may be TRBD1 (5 bases). Trimming left V 4 bases short and J 5 bases short, with 12 bases between. Germline V CDR1 and CDR2: LGHNA, YNFKEQ. This CDR3 is built from 15 residues. CDR3 sequence (DNA): TGTGCCAGCAGCCTACCTGACAGAAATAATTCACCCCTCCACTTT. Its translation: CASSLPDRNNSPLHF.

V gene TRBV9 combines with J gene TRBJ2-2; possible D gene TRBD2, 5 bases. The germline gives CDR1 SGDLS, CDR2 YYNGEE. CDR3 length: 16 residues. The V end lost 3 bases, the J end lost 4 bases, and 16 bases lay between the germline ends. CDR3 sequence (DNA): TGTGCCAGCAGCGCCCTTTTGAGGGCCGGCACCGGGGAGCTGTTTTTT. Protein: CASSALLRAGTGELFF. Full variable domain (remainder filled in from reference TRBV9 and TRBJ2-2): DSGVTQTPKHLITATGQRVTLRCSPRSGDLSVYWYQQSLDQGLQFLIQYYNGEERAKGNILERFSAQQFPDLHSELNLSSLELGDSALYFCASSALLRAGTGELFFGEGSRLTVL.

The V and J genes are TRBV7-9 and TRBJ2-2; D gene uncertain. CDR3 length equals 19 residues. CDR1 and CDR2 from the germline V gene are SEHNR and FQNEAQ (reference sequence). Trimming took 1 base from V and 5 from J, leaving 23 bases between them. The DNA of the CDR3 is TGTGCCAGCAGCTTAGACGCTGTGGGTCGAGGTCAAAAGACCGGGGAGCTGTTTTTT. This encodes CASSLDAVGRGQKTGELFF.

V usage is TRBV6-5 and J usage is TRBJ1-1, with 10 positions matching TRBD1. The CDR3 sequence is 14 residues long. Per germline, CDR1 MNHEY and CDR2 SVGAGI. V lost 6 bases, J lost 1 base, and 2 bases stayed unmatched. CDR3 sequence: CASRGTGANTEAFF. CDR3 nucleotides: TGTGCCAGCAGGGGGACAGGGGCGAACACTGAAGCTTTCTTT.

This chain connects TRBV3-1 (or the pseudogene TRBV3-2) to TRBJ1-3; no definite D call. The CDR3 is 15 residues long. Germline CDR1 is LGHDT and CDR2 is YNNKEL (reference sequence). V lost 0 bases and J lost 0, with 6 bases in between. CDR3 sequence reads: CASSQDIVSGNTIYF. DNA for the CDR3: TGTGCCAGCAGCCAAGATATAGTCTCTGGAAACACCATATATTTT.